This T cell receptor beta chain was sequenced in a study of tumor and adjacent non-tumor tissue in lung cancer. TCRbeta libraries were built with three rounds of nested PCR, modified from ARM-PCR. MiXCR, applied by TCRdb to the multiplex PCR reads, yields one record per CDR3 protein. The sample gives roughly 66,000 distinct CDR3 sequences, 55% to 85% of which show up once; 28% is in the top ten. This sample's RNA came from whole unsorted tissue. This clonotype was seen once. The length of the CDR3 is 13 residues. With 11 bases removed from V and 4 bases from J, the gap between germline ends came to 15 bases. CDR1 and CDR2 (germline): WNHNN, SYGVQD (reference sequence).

This rearrangement joins TRBV10-1 to TRBJ1-5; D not certain. The source is a man in his 60s with non-small cell lung cancer. Material: lung tumor tissue. CDR3 residues: CAGPWSGNQPQHF. The DNA for the CDR3 is TGCGCCGGACCCTGGAGCGGGAATCAGCCCCAGCATTTT.